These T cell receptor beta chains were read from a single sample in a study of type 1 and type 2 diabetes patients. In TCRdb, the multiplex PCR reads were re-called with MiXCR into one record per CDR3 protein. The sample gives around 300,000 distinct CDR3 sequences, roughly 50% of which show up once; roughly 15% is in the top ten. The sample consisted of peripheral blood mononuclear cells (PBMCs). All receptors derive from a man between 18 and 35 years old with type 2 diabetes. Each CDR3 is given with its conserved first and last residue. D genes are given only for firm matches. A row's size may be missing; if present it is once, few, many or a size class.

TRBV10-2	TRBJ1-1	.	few	TGCGCCAGCACGGGCAGGGAGAACACTGAAGCTTTCTTT	CASTGRENTEAFF
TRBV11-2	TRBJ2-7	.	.	TGTGCTGAAGAGGGAGAGCCCTCCTACGAGCAGTACTTC	CAEEGEPSYEQYF
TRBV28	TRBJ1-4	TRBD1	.	TGTGCCAGCAGATTTGCTAGGGACAGGGTTGAAAAACTGTTTTTT	CASRFARDRVEKLFF
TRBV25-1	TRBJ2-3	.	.	TGTGCCAGCAGTGAACCCCGCAGTTACAATACGCAGTATTTT	CASSEPRSYNTQYF
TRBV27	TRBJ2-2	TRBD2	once	TGTGCCAGCAGTTTGGGGACTAGGGCCACCGGGGAGCTGTTTTTT	CASSLGTRATGELFF
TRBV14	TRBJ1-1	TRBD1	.	TGTGCCAGCAAGGACAGGGGCCAGAACACTGAAGCTTTCTTT	CASKDRGQNTEAFF
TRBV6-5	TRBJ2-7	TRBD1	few	TGTGCCAGCAGCATGGACAGGTCCTACGAGCAGTACTTC	CASSMDRSYEQYF
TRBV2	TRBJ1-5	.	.	TGTGCCAGCGCCGAATATAGCAATCAGCCCCAGCATTTT	CASAEYSNQPQHF
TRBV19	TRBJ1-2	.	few	TGTGCCAGTAGTATAGATCAAGCTGCCTATGGCTACACCTTC	CASSIDQAAYGYTF
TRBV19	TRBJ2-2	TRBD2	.	TGTGCCAGTAGGTGGAGTAGCGGGGGGCCGGGGACCGGGGAGCTGTTTTTT	CASRWSSGGPGTGELFF
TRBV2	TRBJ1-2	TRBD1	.	TGTGCCAGCATAAAACCGGGACAGGGTCTCTATGGCTACACCTTC	CASIKPGQGLYGYTF
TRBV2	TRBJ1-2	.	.	TGCGCCAGCAGCCTGGGGGACACCTATAACTATGGCTACACCTTC	CASSLGDTYNYGYTF
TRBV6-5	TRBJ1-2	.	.	TGTGCCAGCAGTATGGGATTTGGGGGCTACACCTTC	CASSMGFGGYTF